Described below is a single TCR beta chain sequence and its context. The germline gives CDR1 SGHRS, CDR2 YFSETQ. The CDR3 is 14 residues long. V lost 0 bases to trimming and J lost 7 bases; unmatched junction nucleotides: 5. This sample is part of a study of cytomegalovirus exposure and HLA in healthy donors. With 60 Vbeta and 13 Jbeta primers, the PCR was carried out. Using immunoSEQ multiplex PCR, the repertoire was profiled, and TCRdb retains in-frame clones only, with some absent. In the table there are about 110,000 clones, about 81% of which are singletons. This TCR derives from a man in his thirties or forties in good health and CMV-seronegative. The chain combines TRBV5-1 with TRBJ1-1, with TRBD1 matching 8 bases. Sequencing used PBMCs. Written as DNA, the CDR3 is TGCGCCAGCAGCTTGGACAGGGGGTCGAATGAAGCTTTCTTT. Its protein product is CASSLDRGSNEAFF.